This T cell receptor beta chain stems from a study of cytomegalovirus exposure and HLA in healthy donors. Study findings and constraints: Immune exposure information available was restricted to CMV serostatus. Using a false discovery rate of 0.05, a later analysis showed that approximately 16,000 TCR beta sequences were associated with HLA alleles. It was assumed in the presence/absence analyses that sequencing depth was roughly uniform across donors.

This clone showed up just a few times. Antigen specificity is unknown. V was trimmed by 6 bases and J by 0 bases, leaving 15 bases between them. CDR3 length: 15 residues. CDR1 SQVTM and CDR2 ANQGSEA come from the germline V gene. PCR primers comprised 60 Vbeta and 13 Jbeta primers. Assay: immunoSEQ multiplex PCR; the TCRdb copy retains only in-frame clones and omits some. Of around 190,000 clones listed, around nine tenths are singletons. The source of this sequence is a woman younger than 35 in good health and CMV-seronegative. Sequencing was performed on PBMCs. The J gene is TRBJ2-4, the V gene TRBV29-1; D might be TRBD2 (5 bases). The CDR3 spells CSVGGSGLAKNIQYF. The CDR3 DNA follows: TGCAGCGTCGGCGGTTCGGGATTAGCCAAAAACATTCAGTACTTC.